One sample yielded the 10 T cell receptor beta chains listed below, sequenced in a study of cytotoxic CD8 clonotypes in ibrutinib-treated CLL. The data were produced by immunoSEQ multiplex PCR, yet TCRdb's version contains in-frame clones alone and is incomplete. The sample carries approximately 190,000 clones, just under 80% recorded once. The sequenced sample was PBMCs, obtained after 12 months of ibrutinib treatment. These receptors came from a human donor with chronic lymphocytic leukemia.

The V and J genes are TRBV28 and TRBJ1-3, with D unresolved. Trimming shortened V by 6 bases and J by 0 bases, and 6 bases separated the two germline ends. The length of the CDR3 is 13 residues. The germline CDR1 and CDR2 sequences are MDHEN and SYDVKM. The DNA for the CDR3 is TGTGCCAGCAGGCCGAGCTCTGGAAACACCATATATTTT. It yields the protein CASRPSSGNTIYF.

CDR3 loop: CASSSETPGGYTF. CDR3 DNA: TGTGCCAGCAGCTCGGAGACACCGGGGGGCTACACCTTC. V usage is TRBV5-6 and J usage is TRBJ1-2; D remains ambiguous. Trimming left V 3 bases short and J 8 bases short, with 14 bases between. The CDR3 covers 13 residues. CDR1 is SGHDT and CDR2 is YYEEEE in the germline V gene.

J is TRBJ2-1 and V is TRBV25-1, with TRBD1 matching over 9 bases. The CDR3 runs 15 residues. Germline values: CDR1 MGHDK, CDR2 SYGVNS. J was trimmed by 2 bases and V by 6 bases; bases with no gene match: 5. CDR3 loop: CASSEDRGPYNEQFF. The CDR3 DNA sequence: TGTGCCAGCAGCGAGGACAGGGGCCCCTACAATGAGCAGTTCTTC.

This chain joins TRBV19 and TRBJ1-1; D unclear. V was cut by 5 bases and J by 1 base, with 8 bases left in between. This CDR3 is built from 13 residues. Germline V gene data show CDR1 as LNHDA and CDR2 as SQIVND (reference sequence). The CDR3 here is CASSRDTNTEAFF. CDR3 coding DNA: TGTGCCAGTAGTCGTGACACGAACACTGAAGCTTTCTTT.

The sample holds one count of this clone. This rearrangement joins TRBV6-1 to TRBJ2-1, with D perhaps matching TRBD1 or TRBD2 (5 bases each). The CDR3 totals 15 residues. V was shortened by 4 bases and J by 0 bases, with 10 bases between the two germline ends. Germline V CDR1 and CDR2: MNHNS, SASEGT. This CDR3 is CASSARGSSYNEQFF. CDR3 bases: TGTGCCAGCAGTGCCCGGGGCAGCTCCTACAATGAGCAGTTCTTC.

CDR3 region: CASSETWGHSGEQYF. The CDR3 region has the DNA TGTGCCAGCAGTGAAACTTGGGGGCACAGCGGCGAGCAGTACTTC. This chain links TRBV6-1 with TRBJ2-7; weak D call: TRBD1 (6 bases). CDR1 MNHNS and CDR2 SASEGT come from the germline V gene. V was pared by 2 bases and J by 6 bases, with 17 bases between. This CDR3 contains 15 residues.

The gene calls are TRBV10-1 and TRBJ2-3; 8 bases map to TRBD2. V lost 8 bases, J lost 1 base, and 5 bases stayed unmatched. The germline CDR1 and CDR2 sequences are WNHNN and SYGVQD (reference sequence). The CDR3 is made up of 14 amino acids. CDR3 sequence: CASGSGGRTDTQYF. The CDR3 coding sequence is TGCGCCAGCGGGAGCGGGGGCCGCACAGATACGCAGTATTTT.

J is TRBJ2-7 and V is TRBV2, with a possible D match to TRBD1 (5 bases). This CDR3 spans 11 amino acids. V lost 7 bases and J 7 bases, leaving 11 bases between the germline ends. CDR1 and CDR2 (germline): SNHLY, FYNNEI. The CDR3 reads CASTLGVEQYF. As DNA, the CDR3 is TGTGCCAGCACTTTAGGGGTGGAGCAGTACTTC.

This chain links TRBV10-3 with TRBJ2-3; weak D call: TRBD1 (5 bases). V lost 4 bases, J lost 2 bases, and 7 bases lay in between. The germline V gene encodes CDR1 ENHRY and CDR2 SYGVKD. The CDR3 sequence is 13 residues long. CDR3 region: CAISVTDTDTQYF. In DNA, the CDR3 is TGTGCCATCAGTGTGACAGACACAGATACGCAGTATTTT.

The V call is TRBV5-1, the J call TRBJ1-5; D perhaps matches TRBD1 (5 bases). This CDR3 comprises 14 residues. Germline V lookup: CDR1 SGHRS, CDR2 YFSETQ. Trimming shortened V by 1 base and J by 7 bases, and 12 bases separated the two germline ends. Written as DNA, the CDR3 is TGCGCCAGCAGCTTGCAGGGTCCAGGGCAGCCCCAGCATTTT. Amino acids: CASSLQGPGQPQHF. The full variable domain, its missing parts supplied by reference TRBV5-1 and TRBJ1-5, is KAGVTQTPRYLIKTRGQQVTLSCSPISGHRSVSWYQQTPGQGLQFLFEYFSETQRNKGNFPGRFSGRQFSNSRSEMNVSTLELGDSALYLCASSLQGPGQPQHFGDGTRLSIL.